The 28 T cell receptor beta chains below all came from one sample that was sequenced in a study of cytomegalovirus exposure and HLA in healthy donors. PCR involved 60 Vbeta and 13 Jbeta primers. Repertoires were generated with immunoSEQ multiplex PCR, while TCRdb's copy carries only in-frame clones and drops some. The sample yields roughly 170,000 clones, roughly 84% seen once. Sequences were obtained from PBMCs. Every receptor here comes from a girl aged 2-9 years in good health and CMV-seropositive.

The chain joins TRBV6-5 to TRBJ2-3, with D unclear. Deletions cut 8 bases from V and 6 bases from J, with 12 bases between. Germline-derived CDR1 and CDR2 are MNHEY and SVGAGI. The CDR3 consists of 12 residues. CDR3 region: CASRAGGDTQYF. CDR3 DNA sequence: TGTGCCAGCCGTGCTGGCGGCGATACGCAGTATTTT.

This chain joins TRBV12-5 and TRBJ2-7, with TRBD1 identical over 7 bases. CDR3 length equals 17 residues. Germline loops: CDR1 LGHNT, CDR2 FRNRAP. V lost 1 base and J lost 4; bases outside the gene matches: 13. CDR3 DNA sequence: TGTGCTAGTGGTTTGGGGGACAGACTCCGACCCCCATACGAGCAGTACTTC. Translating gives CASGLGDRLRPPYEQYF.

The chain joins TRBV9 to TRBJ1-1; the match to TRBD1 covers 8 bases. The germline V gene has CDR1 SGDLS and CDR2 YYNGEE. The CDR3 is made up of 15 amino acids. V was pared by 4 bases and J by 0 bases, with 5 bases of the junction left unmatched. CDR3 residues: CASSRRQGLNTEAFF. CDR3 DNA: TGTGCCAGCAGCAGACGACAGGGGTTGAACACTGAAGCTTTCTTT.

The J gene is TRBJ1-2, the V gene TRBV6-5, with 7 bases fitting TRBD1. With 6 bases clipped from V and 5 bases from J, the junction kept 9 bases outside the gene matches. The CDR3 is made up of 14 amino acids. Per germline, CDR1 MNHEY and CDR2 SVGAGI. Written as DNA, the CDR3 is TGTGCCAGCAGGGAGGGACAGCGTGGTTATGGCTACACCTTC. Amino acids: CASREGQRGYGYTF.

The CDR3 sequence: CASSELLLEGWRNIQYF. For the CDR3, the DNA is TGTGCCAGCAGTGAATTACTTTTGGAAGGGTGGAGGAACATTCAGTACTTC. V gene TRBV6-1 combines with J gene TRBJ2-4, with D possibly being TRBD2 (5 bases). The CDR3 runs 17 residues. Trimming left V 2 bases short and J 7 bases short, with 21 bases between. In germline, CDR1 is MNHNS, CDR2 SASEGT.

The chain uses TRBV2 and TRBJ2-3; 8 bases map to TRBD2. The CDR3 covers 16 residues. The V gene end was trimmed by 11 bases and the J gene end by 6 bases; junction bases not matched to a gene: 19. Germline CDR1 reads SNHLY; CDR2 reads FYNNEI. This chain's CDR3 is CAYPNSAGGRRDTQYF. In nucleotides, the CDR3 is TGTGCCTACCCTAATAGTGCGGGGGGTCGCCGGGATACGCAGTATTTT.

This clone was picked up one time. V gene TRBV6-5 combines with J gene TRBJ1-1; TRBD1 agrees at 8 bases. This CDR3 spans 13 amino acids. Germline V gene sequence: CDR1 MNHEY, CDR2 SVGAGI. The V and J ends lost 4 bases and 10 bases, in that order; junction bases with no gene match: 8. The DNA of the CDR3 is TGTGCCAGCAGTTCCTGGACAGGGTCGTCAGCTTTCTTT. This translates into CASSSWTGSSAFF.

Notes on this clone: Other DNA sequences in the sample encode the same CDR3. The V call is TRBV5-4, the J call TRBJ1-6; the match to TRBD1 covers 7 bases. Germline trimming cut 3 bases from V and 8 bases from J; bases unmatched to any gene: 5. CDR1 is SGHNT, CDR2 YYREEE, per germline (reference sequence). This CDR3 region has 14 residues. CDR3 nucleotide sequence: TGTGCCAGCAGCTCGGGGACAGACCATTCACCCCTCCACTTT. Its translation: CASSSGTDHSPLHF.

CDR3 coding DNA: TGTGCCAGCAGCAGGGGGACAGGTACTCTGGGGTGGAGGACTGAAGCTTTCTTT. Its protein product is CASSRGTGTLGWRTEAFF. The chain joins TRBV9 to TRBJ1-1, with TRBD1 matching over 8 bases. The CDR3 is 18 residues long. V lost 4 bases, J lost 5 bases, and 19 bases stayed unmatched. The germline V gene encodes CDR1 SGDLS and CDR2 YYNGEE.

The chain links TRBV18 to TRBJ2-2; the match to TRBD1 covers 7 bases. The CDR3 totals 15 residues. The junction had 8 bases not matched to a gene; V was cut back by 3 bases and J by 7 bases. Germline V gene lookup returns CDR1 KGHSH and CDR2 LQKENI. CDR3 amino acids: CASSPEDRLGGELFF. As DNA, the CDR3 is TGTGCCAGCTCACCCGAGGACAGGCTTGGCGGGGAGCTGTTTTTT.

The chain couples TRBV27 to TRBJ2-1, with a tentative D call TRBD1 (5 bases). This CDR3 is built from 13 residues. The ends were cut back, 2 bases at V and 12 bases at J, with 14 bases in the middle. The germline V gene has CDR1 MNHEY and CDR2 SMNVEV (reference sequence). Written as DNA, the CDR3 is TGTGCCAGCAGTTTAAAAGGGGTTCTGGGGCAGTTCTTC. This codes for CASSLKGVLGQFF.

This clone was seen more than once but under ten times. The junction departs from the called germline gene at one end, perhaps through a read error. The V and J genes are TRBV10-3 and TRBJ1-4; 8 bases are shared with TRBD1. This CDR3 contains 17 residues. In germline, CDR1 is ENHRY, CDR2 SYGVKD. This CDR3 reads CAISDPGQAETHEKLFF. The DNA of the CDR3 is TGTGCCATCAGTGATCCGGGACAGGCGGAAACTCATGAAAAACTGTTTTTT.

The gene calls are TRBV5-4 and TRBJ1-6; 9 positions match TRBD1. This CDR3 has 16 residues. CDR1 is SGHNT, CDR2 YYREEE, per germline (reference sequence). J lost 6 bases, V lost 4 bases, and 8 bases had no gene match. The CDR3 sequence is CASSPGQGKCNSPLHF. CDR3 nucleotides: TGTGCCAGCAGCCCGGGACAGGGCAAGTGTAATTCACCCCTCCACTTT. The complete variable domain, with remaining parts taken from reference TRBV5-4 and TRBJ1-6, reads ETGVTQSPTHLIKTRGQQVTLRCSSQSGHNTVSWYQQALGQGPQFIFQYYREEENGRGNFPPRFSGLQFPNYSSELNVNALELDDSALYLCASSPGQGKCNSPLHFGNGTRLTVT.

The rearrangement links TRBV18 to TRBJ1-2, with TRBD1 as a possible D gene (6 bases). The CDR3 has 13 amino acids. The germline gives CDR1 KGHSH, CDR2 LQKENI. V lost 4 bases to trimming and J lost 7 bases, with 13 bases between them. The CDR3 region is CASSLIQGFGYTF. In nucleotides, the CDR3 is TGTGCCAGCTCACTAATCCAGGGGTTTGGCTACACCTTC.

J is TRBJ1-2 and V is TRBV28; unclear D gene. This CDR3 is 11 amino acids long. Trimming left V 11 bases short and J 2 bases short, with 9 bases between. Germline V gene sequence: CDR1 MDHEN, CDR2 SYDVKM. CDR3 loop: CAATDNYGYTF. In DNA, the CDR3 is TGTGCCGCTACAGACAACTATGGCTACACCTTC.

The chain couples TRBV6-5 to TRBJ2-3; 7 bases match TRBD2. The germline V gene encodes CDR1 MNHEY and CDR2 SVGAGI. Trimming removed 6 bases from V and 8 bases from J; junction bases left unmatched: 11. The CDR3 runs 14 residues. CDR3 sequence (DNA): TGTGCCAGCAGAGGAAGCGGGATTCTTGGTACGCAGTATTTT. It specifies CASRGSGILGTQYF.

The chain carries TRBV27 and TRBJ1-1; TRBD1 is a possible D gene (5 bases). Trimming removed 4 bases from V and 0 bases from J, with 27 bases in between. The CDR3 is made up of 20 amino acids. Germline CDR1 MNHEY, CDR2 SMNVEV (reference sequence). CDR3 nucleotides: TGTGCCAGCAGTTCCGCCGGTTGGGGAGGGGCCCCCTTTATGAACACTGAAGCTTTCTTT. Its protein product is CASSSAGWGGAPFMNTEAFF.

This clone appeared once. The genes are TRBV2 and TRBJ2-2, with 9 bases identical to TRBD1. Germline-derived CDR1 and CDR2 are SNHLY and FYNNEI. Unmatched junction bases numbered 4, after V lost 2 bases and J lost 6 bases. This CDR3 region has 15 residues. The CDR3: CASSENRGRAGELFF. CDR3 DNA: TGTGCCAGCAGTGAAAACAGGGGGCGAGCCGGGGAGCTGTTTTTT.

The rearrangement uses TRBV5-1 and TRBJ2-7; TRBD2 matches 8 bases. V trimming: 3 bases; J trimming: 6 bases; junction bases outside the gene matches: 8. Germline CDR1 and CDR2: SGHRS and YFSETQ. The CDR3 has 14 residues. The CDR3 DNA reads as TGCGCCAGCAGCTCTAGCGGACTAGCTGCCGAGCAGTACTTC. Residues: CASSSSGLAAEQYF.

The chain joins TRBV7-2 to TRBJ1-4; D is unresolved. Deletions cut 0 bases from V and 0 bases from J, with 5 bases between. The germline V gene encodes CDR1 SGHTA and CDR2 FQGNSA. The CDR3 covers 15 residues. CDR3: CASSLAQATNEKLFF. The CDR3 DNA follows: TGTGCCAGCAGCTTAGCCCAGGCAACTAATGAAAAACTGTTTTTT.

The rearrangement links TRBV2 to TRBJ1-2; D gene uncertain. CDR3 size: 12 residues. Per the germline V gene, CDR1 is SNHLY and CDR2 is FYNNEI. V was cut by 6 bases and J by 4 bases, with 9 bases left in between. CDR3 sequence: CASSPNSYGYTF. The CDR3 bases are TGTGCCAGCAGCCCTAACAGCTATGGCTACACCTTC.

V is TRBV28 and J is TRBJ1-3; a possible D gene is TRBD1 (6 bases). This CDR3 spans 17 amino acids. The V gene's germline CDR1 is MDHEN and CDR2 SYDVKM. With 5 bases removed from V and 0 bases from J, the gap between germline ends came to 17 bases. CDR3 nucleotide sequence: TGTGCCAGCAGTCGTCCCGGGACACGGACCTCTGGAAACACCATATATTTT. As protein: CASSRPGTRTSGNTIYF.

This clone was seen once. V is TRBV5-3 and J is TRBJ1-1; D remains unclear. TRBV5-3 is sorted into the ORF group, with uncertain function. The V end was cut by 1 base, the J end by 4 bases, with 8 bases between. The CDR3 has 13 amino acids. The CDR3 sequence is CARSLLSPTEAFF. The DNA for the CDR3 is TGTGCCAGAAGCTTGTTGTCTCCCACTGAAGCTTTCTTT.

The J gene is TRBJ2-1, the V gene TRBV28, with 7 nucleotides matching TRBD1. The CDR3 consists of 13 residues. Germline V gives CDR1 MDHEN, CDR2 SYDVKM. V lost 5 bases and J lost 8; bases outside the gene matches: 6. This CDR3 reads CASSIQGNHEQFF. DNA of the CDR3: TGTGCCAGCAGTATACAGGGGAACCATGAGCAGTTCTTC.

The CDR3 protein is CASSPTGLHGYTF. In nucleotides, the CDR3 is TGTGCCAGCAGTCCGACAGGGTTACATGGCTACACCTTC. V usage is TRBV27 and J usage is TRBJ1-2; 7 bases are shared with TRBD1. CDR1 and CDR2 (germline): MNHEY, SMNVEV (reference sequence). The CDR3 runs 13 residues. J lost 6 bases, V lost 5 bases, and 6 bases had no gene match.

A single count supports this clone. The CDR3 coding sequence is TGTGCCAGCAGTAAGATAATAGTGGGGGGGGCATCCTATAATTCACCCCTCCACTTT. Translated: CASSKIIVGGASYNSPLHF. The chain combines TRBV27 with TRBJ1-6; D possibly corresponds to TRBD1 (6 bases). V lost 5 bases, J lost 1 base, and 21 bases lay in between. The germline V gene encodes CDR1 MNHEY and CDR2 SMNVEV (reference sequence). The CDR3 is 19 amino acids.

The rearrangement links TRBV6-6 to TRBJ1-1, with D unclear. The length of the CDR3 is 14 residues. The V end was cut by 0 bases, the J end by 4 bases, with 9 bases between. CDR1 and CDR2 from the germline V gene are MNHNY and SVGAGI (reference sequence). The CDR3 reads CASSYSGPRTEAFF. The CDR3 nucleotides read TGTGCCAGCAGTTACTCGGGCCCGCGCACTGAAGCTTTCTTT.

In DNA form, the CDR3 reads TGTGCCAGCACCGGGAGCAACAATGAGCAGTTCTTC. It is translated as CASTGSNNEQFF. This chain joins TRBV9 and TRBJ2-1; weak D call: TRBD2 (6 bases). The CDR3 covers 12 residues. V dropped 6 bases and J dropped 5 bases, with 9 bases sitting between them. Germline V lookup: CDR1 SGDLS, CDR2 YYNGEE.